These 5 T cell receptor beta chains were sequenced from one sample in a study of memory CD4+ T cells and cytomegalovirus serostatus. Single viable CD3+CD4+CD8-CD45RO+ cells were sorted as the memory CD4+ T cells. The assay was immunoSEQ multiplex PCR, and TCRdb's table has in-frame clones only and misses some. This table has approximately 60,000 clones, about 68% appearing once. Sequencing input: memory CD4+ T cells from blood. The receptor source for this set is an adult in good health and CMV-seropositive.

This clone is medium-sized within its sample. V gene TRBV7-2 combines with J gene TRBJ2-7; D possibly uses TRBD1 or TRBD2 (5 bases each). The CDR3 spans 14 residues. V dropped 5 bases and J dropped 4 bases, with 15 bases sitting between them. Looked up from germline, CDR1 is SGHTA and CDR2 is FQGNSA. The CDR3 protein is CASSPGTYVYEQYF. DNA for the CDR3: TGTGCCAGCAGCCCCGGGACCTACGTTTACGAGCAGTACTTC.

The V and J genes are TRBV5-6 and TRBJ2-5, with a tentative D call TRBD1 (5 bases). CDR1 is SGHDT and CDR2 is YYEEEE in the germline V gene. This CDR3 is 14 amino acids long. V lost 2 bases to trimming and J lost 2 bases, with 10 bases between them. The CDR3 region has the DNA TGTGCCAGCAGCTTCCAGGGTACACAAGAGACCCAGTACTTC. The encoded protein is CASSFQGTQETQYF.

The chain has TRBV5-4 and TRBJ1-2, with D possibly matching TRBD1 (5 bases). V shed 9 bases and J shed 8 bases, with 17 bases lying between them. The CDR3 consists of 12 residues. Germline loops: CDR1 SGHNT, CDR2 YYREEE (reference sequence). The CDR3 protein is CANYRGDGGYTF. The CDR3 DNA is TGTGCCAACTATCGGGGGGATGGCGGCTACACCTTC.

The chain's CDR3 is CASSPRQESEYEQYF. CDR3 nucleotide sequence: TGTGCCAGCAGCCCCCGGCAGGAGTCCGAATACGAGCAGTACTTC. The chain employs TRBV13 and TRBJ2-7; D gene unclear. Germline V gives CDR1 PRHDT, CDR2 FYEKMQ (reference sequence). V was pared by 5 bases and J by 4 bases, with 18 bases between. The CDR3 has 15 residues.

The chain has TRBV11-1 and TRBJ2-7, with 9 nucleotides matching TRBD2. Germline V gene data show CDR1 as SGHAT and CDR2 as FQDESV (reference sequence). The CDR3 sequence is 16 residues long. With V trimmed by 1 base and J by 2 bases, 6 bases remained unmatched. The CDR3 spells CASSLGPAGGPYEQYF. CDR3 nucleotide sequence: TGTGCCAGCAGCTTAGGTCCAGCGGGAGGACCCTACGAGCAGTACTTC.